Sequencing of this TCR beta chain was carried out in a study of PD-1 blockade in classical Hodgkin lymphoma. Each and every patient relapsed after autologous stem cell transplantation, and patients got differing brentuximab vedotin exposure. The length of the CDR3 is 17 residues. V shed 3 bases and J 5 bases; nucleotides not matched to a gene: 15. CDR1 is LNHDA and CDR2 is SQIVND in the germline V gene (reference sequence). Sequencing was performed with immunoSEQ multiplex PCR; in TCRdb, only in-frame clones are kept and a portion is missing. This sample has over 70,000 clones, with around nine tenths found just once.

V and J are TRBV19 and TRBJ2-7; 8 bases line up with TRBD2. Material: peripheral blood mononuclear cells (PBMCs), obtained at baseline. The clonotype originates from a human donor with classical Hodgkin lymphoma. The CDR3 region is CASSMGREGPLRDEQYF. The CDR3 coding sequence is TGTGCCAGTAGTATGGGACGGGAGGGCCCTCTGCGAGACGAGCAGTACTTC.